This TCR beta chain originates from a study of blood T cell repertoires in COVID-19. The CDR3 totals 13 residues. In germline, CDR1 is MDHEN, CDR2 SYDVKM. The ends were cut back, 2 bases at V and 5 bases at J, with 9 bases in the middle. Produced via immunoSEQ multiplex PCR; TCRdb's table is partial and in-frame only. The sample shows about 400,000 clones, roughly 86% of them seen only once. The sequence came from a woman aged 40-49 years with acute COVID-19. V is TRBV28 and J is TRBJ1-2; weak D call: TRBD1 (5 bases). The sample was PBMCs or T cells enriched from blood (not recorded which). The CDR3 sequence: CASSLSRTYGYTF. Here the CDR3 DNA reads TGTGCCAGCAGTTTAAGCAGGACATATGGCTACACCTTC.